A single TCR beta chain is shown here with its context. Original processing notes: By means of reference gene primer amplification, nucleated cell counts were estimated. The table came from immunoSEQ multiplex PCR; TCRdb's copy has only in-frame clones and leaves some out. That table supplies the V and J calls and clone size; D and trimming were determined from the DNA. The sample lists about 280,000 clones; 75% to 90% were seen once. This specimen belongs to a study of blood T cell repertoires in COVID-19. As for the study in general: The United States, Italy and Spain supplied acute and convalescent COVID-19 samples. T cells, B-cell-depleted T cells, or PBMCs supplied cDNA or gDNA.

Germline assignment: CDR1 MGHRA and CDR2 YSYEKL. V lost 1 base to trimming and J lost 1 base, with 9 bases between them. This CDR3 spans 15 amino acids. The sequenced sample was peripheral blood. The TCR originated in a woman aged 70-85 years with acute or convalescent COVID-19. The chain has TRBV4-1 and TRBJ2-3; a possible D gene is TRBD2 (6 bases). CDR3 amino acids: CASSQGLAGTDTQYF. As DNA, the CDR3 is TGCGCCAGCAGCCAAGGGTTAGCGGGCACAGATACGCAGTATTTT.